A single sample gave rise to the 20 T cell receptor beta chains below, sequenced in a study of blood T cell repertoires in COVID-19. Using immunoSEQ multiplex PCR, the repertoire was profiled, and TCRdb retains in-frame clones only, with some absent. The sample holds about 140,000 clones, under 85% seen once. Sequenced input: PBMCs or T cells enriched from blood (not recorded which). Receptors were obtained from a woman aged 18-29 years who had been exposed to COVID-19.

The chain joins TRBV7-8 to TRBJ2-3; TRBD1 aligns across 11 bases. The CDR3 extends over 16 amino acids. The germline gives CDR1 SGHVS, CDR2 FQNEAQ. V gave up 3 bases and J gave up 4 bases; unmatched junction bases: 6. Here the CDR3 DNA reads TGTGCCAGCAGCTTCGGGACAGGGGGACGAGCAGATACGCAGTATTTT. Protein product: CASSFGTGGRADTQYF.

The CDR3 reads CASSWGTSGTYNEQFF. The CDR3 DNA follows: TGCGCCAGCAGCTGGGGGACTAGCGGTACCTACAATGAGCAGTTCTTC. The chain is built from TRBV5-1 and TRBJ2-1, with TRBD2 matching over 11 bases. V trimming: 3 bases; J trimming: 2 bases; junction bases outside the gene matches: 4. Germline V gene lookup returns CDR1 SGHRS and CDR2 YFSETQ. This CDR3 is built from 16 residues.

The chain employs TRBV29-1 and TRBJ1-1, with TRBD1 as a possible D gene (6 bases). Looked up from germline, CDR1 is SQVTM and CDR2 is ANQGSEA. There are 13 residues in the CDR3. With 1 base removed from V and 11 bases from J, the gap between germline ends came to 17 bases. In DNA form, the CDR3 reads TGCAGCGTTGAAGTTACAGAGGGGGGGTCGGCTTTCTTT. Its translation: CSVEVTEGGSAFF.

The chain carries TRBV28 and TRBJ1-2; D gene ambiguous. The germline V gene encodes CDR1 MDHEN and CDR2 SYDVKM. Trimming left V 5 bases short and J 5 bases short, with 9 bases between. CDR3 length equals 12 residues. In DNA, the CDR3 is TGTGCCAGCAGTGGCAGAAAATATGGCTACACCTTC. This codes for CASSGRKYGYTF.

The chain couples TRBV10-3 to TRBJ1-2; 7 nucleotides match TRBD1. Germline CDR1 and CDR2: ENHRY and SYGVKD. V shed 3 bases and J 8 bases; nucleotides not matched to a gene: 12. The CDR3 has 15 residues. The CDR3 nucleotides are TGTGCCATCAGTGACCCGACAGGGATGGGAGGAGGCTACACCTTC. This translates into CAISDPTGMGGGYTF.

The chain recombines TRBV5-6 with TRBJ1-5; 8 nucleotides line up with TRBD1. The CDR3 is made up of 14 amino acids. Germline trimming cut 5 bases from V and 7 bases from J; bases unmatched to any gene: 8. Germline assignment: CDR1 SGHDT and CDR2 YYEEEE. CDR3 bases: TGTGCCAGCAGTATCGACAGGGGTCACCAGCCCCAGCATTTT. Translation: CASSIDRGHQPQHF.

V usage is TRBV10-3 and J usage is TRBJ2-2; the match to TRBD2 covers 10 bases. Germline CDR1 is ENHRY and CDR2 is SYGVKD. V dropped 10 bases and J dropped 7; count of bases not matched to a gene: 9. The CDR3 has 14 amino acids. CDR3 protein: CATEREGQGGELFF. CDR3 bases: TGTGCCACGGAGCGGGAGGGCCAAGGCGGGGAGCTGTTTTTT.

The chain joins TRBV28 to TRBJ2-1; 10 bases are a match to TRBD2. Trimming took 2 bases from V and 8 from J; bases not matched to a gene: 6. CDR1 and CDR2 from the germline V gene are MDHEN and SYDVKM. CDR3 length: 15 residues. The CDR3 spells CASSLPAGGIDEQFF. In DNA, the CDR3 is TGTGCCAGCAGTTTACCAGCGGGGGGGATCGATGAGCAGTTCTTC.

The chain couples TRBV27 to TRBJ1-6, with D unclear. V lost 3 bases and J lost 8, with 11 bases in between. There are 14 residues in the CDR3. The germline V gene encodes CDR1 MNHEY and CDR2 SMNVEV (reference sequence). The CDR3 loop is CASSFGQEHSPLHF. The CDR3 DNA reads as TGTGCCAGCAGTTTTGGGCAGGAACATTCACCCCTCCACTTT.

The chain carries TRBV27 and TRBJ2-5; 7 nucleotides agree with TRBD1. The CDR3 is 16 residues long. Germline V CDR1 and CDR2: MNHEY, SMNVEV (reference sequence). Trimming took 1 base from V and 5 from J; bases not matched to a gene: 10. The CDR3 spells CASSLYDRDRVETQYF. DNA for the CDR3: TGTGCCAGCAGTTTATACGACAGGGACCGAGTCGAGACCCAGTACTTC.

The V and J genes are TRBV11-2 and TRBJ1-5, with 8 bases identical to TRBD1. Germline V gene data show CDR1 as SGHAT and CDR2 as FQNNGV. The CDR3 extends over 15 amino acids. V was clipped by 5 bases and J by 4 bases; unmatched bases: 7. As DNA, the CDR3 is TGTGCCAGCAGCCCGGACAGGGCCTATAATCAGCCCCAGCATTTT. This codes for CASSPDRAYNQPQHF.

The V call is TRBV19, the J call TRBJ1-1; D unresolved. The germline V gene encodes CDR1 LNHDA and CDR2 SQIVND (reference sequence). V was trimmed by 6 bases and J by 4 bases, leaving 18 bases between them. CDR3 size: 15 residues. CDR3 amino acids: CASRRRWESSTEAFF. Written as DNA, the CDR3 is TGTGCCAGTAGACGGCGATGGGAGTCGAGCACTGAAGCTTTCTTT.

The J gene is TRBJ2-2, the V gene TRBV9; D remains ambiguous. V dropped 4 bases and J dropped 1 base, with 17 bases sitting between them. The CDR3 is 17 residues long. CDR1 and CDR2 (germline): SGDLS, YYNGEE. CDR3 sequence reads: CASSLPRVEVNTGELFF. As DNA, the CDR3 is TGTGCCAGCAGCCTTCCACGAGTAGAGGTGAACACCGGGGAGCTGTTTTTT.

V and J are TRBV6-5 and TRBJ1-1; 7 nucleotides agree with TRBD1. The germline gives CDR1 MNHEY, CDR2 SVGAGI. V lost 5 bases and J lost 6; bases outside the gene matches: 9. This CDR3 comprises 14 residues. The CDR3 DNA reads TGTGCCAGCAGTCTGATCGAGGGGGCTGCTGAAGCTTTCTTT. Translation: CASSLIEGAAEAFF.

This sequence joins TRBV6-5 and TRBJ2-7, with 8 nucleotides matching TRBD2. V shed 7 bases and J 5 bases; nucleotides not matched to a gene: 10. This CDR3 is 14 amino acids long. CDR1 and CDR2 from the germline V gene are MNHEY and SVGAGI. The CDR3 DNA sequence: TGTGCCAGCAAATCCGGGGGGGGCTTCGACGAGCAGTACTTC. This sequence encodes CASKSGGGFDEQYF.

V and J are TRBV9 and TRBJ1-2; TRBD1 might be the D (6 bases). The V end lost 4 bases, the J end lost 3 bases, and 22 bases lay between the germline ends. This CDR3 has 17 amino acids. Germline V lookup: CDR1 SGDLS, CDR2 YYNGEE. CDR3 region: CASSSRTGPLSYYGYTF. The CDR3 region has the DNA TGTGCCAGCAGCTCCCGAACAGGGCCCCTCTCGTACTATGGCTACACCTTC.

The chain combines TRBV7-9 with TRBJ1-6; a weak D match, TRBD1 (6 bases). The CDR3 has 14 amino acids. Trimming shortened V by 2 bases and J by 7 bases, and 9 bases separated the two germline ends. Germline V gives CDR1 SEHNR, CDR2 FQNEAQ (reference sequence). The CDR3 DNA sequence: TGTGCCAGCAGCTTAAGACAGGAAAATTCACCCCTCCACTTT. This sequence encodes CASSLRQENSPLHF.

The chain is built from TRBV27 and TRBJ1-4; D perhaps matches TRBD1 (6 bases). CDR3 length equals 14 residues. Germline CDR1 is MNHEY and CDR2 is SMNVEV (reference sequence). The germline V and J ends were trimmed by 6 bases and 0 bases, with 8 bases remaining between them. The CDR3 region is CASRYRATNEKLFF. In DNA, the CDR3 is TGTGCCAGCAGATACAGGGCAACTAATGAAAAACTGTTTTTT.

V is TRBV7-8 and J is TRBJ2-2; D perhaps matches TRBD1 (5 bases). CDR3 length equals 13 residues. In germline, CDR1 is SGHVS, CDR2 FQNEAQ. The V gene lost 5 bases and the J gene lost 3 bases, with 7 bases spanning the gap. The CDR3 protein is CASSDSYTGELFF. In DNA, the CDR3 is TGTGCCAGCAGCGACAGTTACACCGGGGAGCTGTTTTTT.

Only one count was recorded for this clone. The genes are TRBV5-1 and TRBJ1-1; weak D call: TRBD1 (5 bases). The CDR3 is 16 amino acids. Germline CDR1 is SGHRS and CDR2 is YFSETQ. Trimming removed 0 bases at V and 3 bases at J, with 15 bases between. The CDR3 is CASSLGGGAVYTEAFF. The CDR3 coding sequence is TGCGCCAGCAGCTTGGGTGGTGGGGCAGTCTACACTGAAGCTTTCTTT. The full variable domain, in which reference TRBV5-1 and TRBJ1-1 provide the parts outside the CDR3, is KAGVTQTPRYLIKTRGQQVTLSCSPISGHRSVSWYQQTPGQGLQFLFEYFSETQRNKGNFPGRFSGRQFSNSRSEMNVSTLELGDSALYLCASSLGGGAVYTEAFFGQGTRLTVV.